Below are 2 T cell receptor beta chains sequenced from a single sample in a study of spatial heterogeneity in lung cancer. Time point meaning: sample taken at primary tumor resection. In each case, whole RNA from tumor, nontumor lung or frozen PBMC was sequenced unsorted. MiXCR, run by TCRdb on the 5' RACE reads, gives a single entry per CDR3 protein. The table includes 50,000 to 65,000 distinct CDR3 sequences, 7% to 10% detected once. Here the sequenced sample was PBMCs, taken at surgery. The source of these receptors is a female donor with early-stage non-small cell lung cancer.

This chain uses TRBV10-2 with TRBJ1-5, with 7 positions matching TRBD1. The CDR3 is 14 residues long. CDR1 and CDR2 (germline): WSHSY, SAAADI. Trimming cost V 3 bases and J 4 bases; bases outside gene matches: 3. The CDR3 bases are TGCGCCAGCAGTGACCGGGACAGAAATCAGCCCCAGCATTTT. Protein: CASSDRDRNQPQHF.

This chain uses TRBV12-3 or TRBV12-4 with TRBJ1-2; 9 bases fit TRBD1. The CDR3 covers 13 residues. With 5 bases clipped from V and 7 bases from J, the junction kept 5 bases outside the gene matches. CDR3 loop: CASSLQGALGYTF. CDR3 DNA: TGTGCCAGCAGTCTACAGGGGGCGCTTGGCTACACCTTC.